Listed below are T cell receptor beta chains from one sample, sequenced in a study of T cell repertoires in cytomegalovirus infection. TCRdb used MiXCR to reprocess the reads, holding one entry per CDR3 protein. The sample has some 150,000 distinct CDR3 sequences; around 24% are singletons. The material sequenced was PBMCs. The origin of the receptors is a human donor in good health (CMV status not recorded). Some clones in this sample may be carry-over from other donors' samples. Both conserved end residues are part of each CDR3. Each record gives: CDR3 DNA, CDR3 protein, D gene, J gene, clone size, V gene. A D gene is named only where the DNA matches it firmly. The listing skips clone size in some rows; elsewhere it reads once, few, many or a size class.

cdr3_nt: TGTGCCAGCAGCAGCCAGGGCGTCAATCAGCCCCAGCATTTT; cdr3_aa: CASSSQGVNQPQHF; d_call: .; j_call: TRBJ1-5; clone_size: many; v_call: TRBV27
cdr3_nt: TGTGCCAGCAGCCCCCCGGGTGGTTCTCCGCAGTATTTT; cdr3_aa: CASSPPGGSPQYF; d_call: .; j_call: TRBJ2-3; clone_size: .; v_call: TRBV28
cdr3_nt: TGTGCCAGCAGCTTCTCGGGACTAGACCCAGATACGCAGTATTTT; cdr3_aa: CASSFSGLDPDTQYF; d_call: TRBD2; j_call: TRBJ2-3; clone_size: many; v_call: TRBV7-2
cdr3_nt: TGTGCCAGCAGCGTAGGTGTGCAGGGACGGGACGAGCAGTACTTC; cdr3_aa: CASSVGVQGRDEQYF; d_call: .; j_call: TRBJ2-7; clone_size: .; v_call: TRBV9
cdr3_nt: TGTGCCAGCAGTACCCCCTACGAGCAGTACTTC; cdr3_aa: CASSTPYEQYF; d_call: .; j_call: TRBJ2-7; clone_size: .; v_call: TRBV6-5
cdr3_nt: TGTGCCAGCAGCCACCACCGGGACAGGGGAAACACTGAAGCTTTCTTT; cdr3_aa: CASSHHRDRGNTEAFF; d_call: TRBD1; j_call: TRBJ1-1; clone_size: .; v_call: TRBV7-2
cdr3_nt: TGCGCCAGCAGCCAAGATCCTACAGGGGGCACCCATGAGCAGTTCTTC; cdr3_aa: CASSQDPTGGTHEQFF; d_call: TRBD1; j_call: TRBJ2-1; clone_size: .; v_call: TRBV4-1
cdr3_nt: TGTGCCAGCAGTCACGGGGAGCTGTTTTTT; cdr3_aa: CASSHGELFF; d_call: .; j_call: TRBJ2-2; clone_size: few; v_call: TRBV11-2
cdr3_nt: TGTGCCAGCAGCTTAGGTCCGGGCGGCACCGGGGAGCTGTTTTTT; cdr3_aa: CASSLGPGGTGELFF; d_call: .; j_call: TRBJ2-2; clone_size: medium-sized; v_call: TRBV7-2
cdr3_nt: TGCAGTGCAAGAGGCGCGGGAGGGACCTACGAGCAGTACTTC; cdr3_aa: CSARGAGGTYEQYF; d_call: TRBD2; j_call: TRBJ2-7; clone_size: .; v_call: TRBV20-1
cdr3_nt: TGTGCCAGCAGTTACTCAGTAGCGGCTGAAGCTTTCTTT; cdr3_aa: CASSYSVAAEAFF; d_call: .; j_call: TRBJ1-1; clone_size: few; v_call: TRBV6-2/TRBV6-3
cdr3_nt: TGTGCCAGCAGCGTGGGAGGGAGCACTGAAGCTTTCTTT; cdr3_aa: CASSVGGSTEAFF; d_call: .; j_call: TRBJ1-1; clone_size: .; v_call: TRBV9
cdr3_nt: TGTGCCAGCAGCTTAATGACCTACGAGCAGTACTTC; cdr3_aa: CASSLMTYEQYF; d_call: .; j_call: TRBJ2-7; clone_size: many; v_call: TRBV11-2
cdr3_nt: TGCAGCGTTGAAGAGCGGGAGGGTACGAATGAGCAGTTCTTC; cdr3_aa: CSVEEREGTNEQFF; d_call: TRBD2; j_call: TRBJ2-1; clone_size: few; v_call: TRBV29-1
cdr3_nt: TGTGCCAGCAGCTCCCCCGGGACAGGGATCCGAGAGACCCAGTACTTC; cdr3_aa: CASSSPGTGIRETQYF; d_call: TRBD1; j_call: TRBJ2-5; clone_size: .; v_call: TRBV12-3/TRBV12-4
cdr3_nt: TGTGCCAGCACGCCCGGGTCTTCCCTTAATGAGCAGTTCTTC; cdr3_aa: CASTPGSSLNEQFF; d_call: .; j_call: TRBJ2-1; clone_size: .; v_call: TRBV9
cdr3_nt: TGTGCCTGGAGTGCGAAGGGGGCCAAGTCCCAGCATTTT; cdr3_aa: CAWSAKGAKSQHF; d_call: TRBD1; j_call: TRBJ1-5; clone_size: few; v_call: TRBV30
cdr3_nt: TGTGCCAGCAGCGCCAGGACAGGGGGTCACGAGCAGTACTTC; cdr3_aa: CASSARTGGHEQYF; d_call: TRBD1; j_call: TRBJ2-7; clone_size: many; v_call: TRBV7-9
cdr3_nt: TGTGCCAGCAGTCAGCGGGTTAGCGCAGTACCCAATGAGCAGTTCTTC; cdr3_aa: CASSQRVSAVPNEQFF; d_call: .; j_call: TRBJ2-1; clone_size: .; v_call: TRBV6-2/TRBV6-3
cdr3_nt: TGTGCCAGCAGTATCAGGGGGATAGGGAACACTGAAGCTTTCTTT; cdr3_aa: CASSIRGIGNTEAFF; d_call: TRBD1; j_call: TRBJ1-1; clone_size: few; v_call: TRBV27
cdr3_nt: TGTGCCAGCAGTTACAGCCGGGACACTGAGCAGTTCTTC; cdr3_aa: CASSYSRDTEQFF; d_call: .; j_call: TRBJ2-1; clone_size: .; v_call: TRBV6-5
cdr3_nt: TGCAGTGCTAAACCAGGGGCGGACTATGGCTACACCTTC; cdr3_aa: CSAKPGADYGYTF; d_call: .; j_call: TRBJ1-2; clone_size: .; v_call: TRBV20-1
cdr3_nt: TGTGCCAGCAGCTTAGTGGCAGCGGGAGTCGAGCAGTACTTC; cdr3_aa: CASSLVAAGVEQYF; d_call: TRBD2; j_call: TRBJ2-7; clone_size: many; v_call: TRBV7-2
cdr3_nt: TGTGCCAGCTCACCTAACGGACAGGAGATAGTCTATGGCTACACCTTC; cdr3_aa: CASSPNGQEIVYGYTF; d_call: TRBD1; j_call: TRBJ1-2; clone_size: few; v_call: TRBV18
cdr3_nt: TGCAGTGCTAGGGCGGGAGTGGCGAACACCGGGGAGCTGTTTTTT; cdr3_aa: CSARAGVANTGELFF; d_call: TRBD2; j_call: TRBJ2-2; clone_size: .; v_call: TRBV20-1
cdr3_nt: TGTGCCAGCAGCCCCCCGGGACAGGGGAACACTGAAGCTTTCTTT; cdr3_aa: CASSPPGQGNTEAFF; d_call: TRBD1; j_call: TRBJ1-1; clone_size: .; v_call: TRBV9
cdr3_nt: TGTGCCAGCAGCCCCAGCGGGAGGATAAGCACAGATACGCAGTATTTT; cdr3_aa: CASSPSGRISTDTQYF; d_call: TRBD2; j_call: TRBJ2-3; clone_size: few; v_call: TRBV12-3/TRBV12-4
cdr3_nt: TGTGCCAGCAGTGGGGGACAGGGGGGAGCCTGGTACCAAGAGACCCAGTACTTC; cdr3_aa: CASSGGQGGAWYQETQYF; d_call: TRBD1; j_call: TRBJ2-5; clone_size: .; v_call: TRBV28
cdr3_nt: TGTGCCAGTAGTATGGGGGCCGGGGAGCTGTTTTTT; cdr3_aa: CASSMGAGELFF; d_call: .; j_call: TRBJ2-2; clone_size: few; v_call: TRBV19
cdr3_nt: TGTGCCAGCCGAACAGGGTATCAGCCCCAGCATTTT; cdr3_aa: CASRTGYQPQHF; d_call: .; j_call: TRBJ1-5; clone_size: .; v_call: TRBV28
cdr3_nt: TGTGCCAGCAGTTACTCGGGGGACGGGACCTACGAGCAGTACTTC; cdr3_aa: CASSYSGDGTYEQYF; d_call: .; j_call: TRBJ2-7; clone_size: few; v_call: TRBV6-6
cdr3_nt: TGTGCCAGCAGCACCCGACTAGCCAACACCGGGGAGCTGTTTTTT; cdr3_aa: CASSTRLANTGELFF; d_call: TRBD2; j_call: TRBJ2-2; clone_size: many; v_call: TRBV7-2
cdr3_nt: TGTGCCAGCAGCCCCAATACTAGCGCGTACGAGCAGTACTTC; cdr3_aa: CASSPNTSAYEQYF; d_call: TRBD2; j_call: TRBJ2-7; clone_size: many; v_call: TRBV7-3
cdr3_nt: TGCGCCAGCCAACTCCAAAACACCGGGGAGCTGTTTTTT; cdr3_aa: CASQLQNTGELFF; d_call: .; j_call: TRBJ2-2; clone_size: few; v_call: TRBV5-1
cdr3_nt: TGTGCCAGCAGCCAAGAAGGGGCCAGCTCCTACGAGCAGTACTTC; cdr3_aa: CASSQEGASSYEQYF; d_call: .; j_call: TRBJ2-7; clone_size: .; v_call: TRBV4-2
cdr3_nt: TGTGCCAGCAGCTTTGAGGGGGACACCGGGGAGCTGTTTTTT; cdr3_aa: CASSFEGDTGELFF; d_call: .; j_call: TRBJ2-2; clone_size: few; v_call: TRBV7-9
cdr3_nt: TGTGCCAGCAGCTTATCAGGCGTCTATGGCTACACCTTC; cdr3_aa: CASSLSGVYGYTF; d_call: .; j_call: TRBJ1-2; clone_size: many; v_call: TRBV7-3
cdr3_nt: TGTGCCAGCAGTTGGACCCGGACGGCACCCCTCCACTTT; cdr3_aa: CASSWTRTAPLHF; d_call: .; j_call: TRBJ1-6; clone_size: .; v_call: TRBV27
cdr3_nt: TGTGCCAGCACCCGGCAGGGAGGCGACGAGCAGTACTTC; cdr3_aa: CASTRQGGDEQYF; d_call: .; j_call: TRBJ2-7; clone_size: few; v_call: TRBV7-2
cdr3_nt: TGCGCCAGCAGCCCGACAGCCTCGAACACTGAAGCTTTCTTT; cdr3_aa: CASSPTASNTEAFF; d_call: .; j_call: TRBJ1-1; clone_size: .; v_call: TRBV5-1
cdr3_nt: TGCAGTGCCACCCCCCGACTAGACATCCACGAGCAGTACTTC; cdr3_aa: CSATPRLDIHEQYF; d_call: .; j_call: TRBJ2-7; clone_size: few; v_call: TRBV20-1
cdr3_nt: TGTGCCAGCAGTTTATCTAGCGGGGTAGAGCAGTACTTC; cdr3_aa: CASSLSSGVEQYF; d_call: TRBD2; j_call: TRBJ2-7; clone_size: .; v_call: TRBV6-2/TRBV6-3
cdr3_nt: TGCAGCGTTGGGTCTAGCGACAATGAGCAGTTCTTC; cdr3_aa: CSVGSSDNEQFF; d_call: .; j_call: TRBJ2-1; clone_size: few; v_call: TRBV29-1
cdr3_nt: TGCAGTGCTACCGGGACAGATGCTAACTATGGCTACACCTTC; cdr3_aa: CSATGTDANYGYTF; d_call: TRBD1; j_call: TRBJ1-2; clone_size: few; v_call: TRBV20-1
cdr3_nt: TGTGCCAGCAGTTCGCCTTTGATGGGTCAGCCCCAGCATTTT; cdr3_aa: CASSSPLMGQPQHF; d_call: .; j_call: TRBJ1-5; clone_size: .; v_call: TRBV6-5
cdr3_nt: TGTGCCAGCAGCAACCGACAGGGCCTGAACACTGAAGCTTTCTTT; cdr3_aa: CASSNRQGLNTEAFF; d_call: TRBD1; j_call: TRBJ1-1; clone_size: .; v_call: TRBV6-2/TRBV6-3
cdr3_nt: TGTGCCAGCAGCTCCGGGGACAGGCGCTCCTACGAGCAGTACTTC; cdr3_aa: CASSSGDRRSYEQYF; d_call: TRBD1; j_call: TRBJ2-7; clone_size: many; v_call: TRBV27
cdr3_nt: TGTGCCAGCAGCTTCGGGACAGAGAACACCGGGGAGCTGTTTTTT; cdr3_aa: CASSFGTENTGELFF; d_call: TRBD1; j_call: TRBJ2-2; clone_size: .; v_call: TRBV7-9
cdr3_nt: TGTGCCAGCAGTGTGACAGGTTCGAACACTGAAGCTTTCTTT; cdr3_aa: CASSVTGSNTEAFF; d_call: .; j_call: TRBJ1-1; clone_size: few; v_call: TRBV28
cdr3_nt: TGTGCCTGGAGTGCCGAGGACAGCTCAGATACGCAGTATTTT; cdr3_aa: CAWSAEDSSDTQYF; d_call: .; j_call: TRBJ2-3; clone_size: .; v_call: TRBV30